The 18 T cell receptor beta chains below all came from one sample that was sequenced in a study of blood T cell repertoires in COVID-19. Using immunoSEQ multiplex PCR, the repertoire was profiled, and TCRdb retains in-frame clones only, with some absent. The top ten hold 3.2% of the sample, which has about 210,000 clones, roughly 84% seen once. The specimen sequenced was PBMCs or T cells enriched from blood (not recorded which). Receptors originate from a woman in her thirties who had been exposed to COVID-19.

V usage is TRBV29-1 and J usage is TRBJ1-4; the match to TRBD1 covers 11 bases. The CDR3 runs to 15 residues. J gave up 7 bases and V 1 base, and 5 bases lay outside the gene matches. CDR1 is SQVTM and CDR2 is ANQGSEA in the germline V gene. This chain's CDR3 is CSVEGGQGALEKLFF. CDR3 sequence (DNA): TGCAGCGTTGAAGGCGGACAGGGGGCGCTTGAAAAACTGTTTTTT.

The genes are TRBV5-1 and TRBJ1-2, with 7 positions matching TRBD1. Trimming cost V 2 bases and J 8 bases; bases outside gene matches: 9. The CDR3 consists of 14 residues. Per germline, CDR1 SGHRS and CDR2 YFSETQ. This CDR3 is CASSFEGTAGGYTF. The CDR3 nucleotides read TGCGCCAGCAGCTTTGAGGGGACAGCCGGCGGCTACACCTTC.

CDR3 in amino acids: CASSPLRDGGLEQYF. CDR3 sequence (DNA): TGTGCCAGCAGCCCACTGCGGGACGGGGGATTGGAGCAGTACTTC. The chain links TRBV5-4 to TRBJ2-7, with D possibly being TRBD2 (6 bases). Germline V gene sequence: CDR1 SGHNT, CDR2 YYREEE (reference sequence). The ends were cut back, 4 bases at V and 7 bases at J, with 21 bases in the middle. This CDR3 region has 15 residues.

V is TRBV15 and J is TRBJ2-1; D may be TRBD1 (5 bases). The CDR3 sequence is 12 residues long. V gave up 5 bases and J gave up 10 bases, with 12 bases separating them. Germline values: CDR1 LNHNV, CDR2 YYDKDF (reference sequence). CDR3 sequence reads: CATSPANREQFF. CDR3 sequence (DNA): TGTGCCACCAGCCCAGCAAACAGGGAGCAGTTCTTC. Full variable domain (rest looked up from reference TRBV15 and TRBJ2-1): DAMVIQNPRYQVTQFGKPVTLSCSQTLNHNVMYWYQQKSSQAPKLLFHYYDKDFNNEADTPDNFQSRRPNTSFCFLDIRSPGLGDTAMYLCATSPANREQFFGPGTRLTVL.

The V and J genes are TRBV10-3 and TRBJ2-5, with TRBD2 identical over 11 bases. CDR1 is ENHRY, CDR2 SYGVKD, per germline. J was trimmed by 5 bases and V by 0 bases; bases with no gene match: 8. CDR3 length equals 17 residues. Here the CDR3 reads CAISESTLAGVRETQYF. The CDR3, as DNA: TGTGCCATCAGTGAGTCTACACTAGCGGGGGTTCGGGAGACCCAGTACTTC.

The J gene is TRBJ2-1, the V gene TRBV4-1; 8 bases fit TRBD2. Germline V gene lookup returns CDR1 MGHRA and CDR2 YSYEKL. Trimming at V came to 3 bases and at J to 4 bases, leaving 8 bases not matched to a gene. This CDR3 comprises 16 residues. The CDR3 spells CASSQASGPSYNEQFF. The CDR3 coding sequence is TGCGCCAGCAGCCAGGCTAGCGGGCCTTCTTACAATGAGCAGTTCTTC.

This chain uses TRBV6-5 with TRBJ1-2; D not resolved. CDR3 length: 14 residues. Trimming stripped 0 bases from V and 7 bases from J, with 12 bases between. Germline V gene data show CDR1 as MNHEY and CDR2 as SVGAGI. CDR3 nucleotide sequence: TGTGCCAGCAGTTACTCTCAGGAATCTGGTGGCTACACCTTC. It specifies CASSYSQESGGYTF.

Only one count was recorded for this clone. V is TRBV2 and J is TRBJ1-2, with 7 nucleotides matching TRBD1. CDR1 and CDR2 (germline): SNHLY, FYNNEI. The CDR3 totals 14 residues. Trimming removed 4 bases from V and 4 bases from J; junction bases left unmatched: 6. CDR3 in DNA: TGTGCCAGCAGTGGAGGGACAGCGACCTATGGCTACACCTTC. It codes for CASSGGTATYGYTF.

The rearrangement links TRBV6-1 to TRBJ1-5; unclear D gene. The length of the CDR3 is 14 residues. Germline CDR1 MNHNS, CDR2 SASEGT. Trimming cost V 2 bases and J 7 bases, with 12 bases left between them. CDR3: CASSELMGDQPQHF. CDR3 coding DNA: TGTGCCAGCAGTGAACTAATGGGCGACCAGCCCCAGCATTTT.

The CDR3 DNA follows: TGTGCCAGTAGTTTCCTAGGACAGGGGGATTCACCCCTCCACTTT. As protein: CASSFLGQGDSPLHF. The rearrangement uses TRBV19 and TRBJ1-6; TRBD1 matches at 10 bases. In germline, CDR1 is LNHDA, CDR2 SQIVND (reference sequence). The CDR3 totals 15 residues. V trimming: 5 bases; J trimming: 8 bases; junction bases outside the gene matches: 6.

This rearrangement joins TRBV15 to TRBJ1-4, with D uncertain. Germline loops: CDR1 LNHNV, CDR2 YYDKDF (reference sequence). V was shortened by 0 bases and J by 8 bases, with 7 bases between the two germline ends. This CDR3 contains 13 residues. CDR3 coding DNA: TGTGCCACCAGCAGAGATCTATACGAAAAACTGTTTTTT. Amino acid sequence: CATSRDLYEKLFF.

The gene calls are TRBV3-1 (or the pseudogene TRBV3-2) and TRBJ2-1; 11 positions match TRBD2. This CDR3 has 16 residues. With V trimmed by 4 bases and J by 7 bases, 9 bases remained unmatched. CDR1 and CDR2 from the germline V gene are LGHDT and YNNKEL (reference sequence). The CDR3 nucleotides are TGTGCCAGCAGCCGCGGTAGCGGGGGGGTCGGTAATGAGCAGTTCTTC. Amino acid sequence: CASSRGSGGVGNEQFF.

This clone was detected only a few times. V gene TRBV6-5 combines with J gene TRBJ1-1; TRBD1 might be the D (6 bases). The germline V gene has CDR1 MNHEY and CDR2 SVGAGI. The CDR3 contains 15 residues. V lost 6 bases and J 0 bases, leaving 14 bases between the germline ends. The CDR3 protein is CASSRGAGLNTEAFF. The CDR3 DNA is TGTGCCAGCAGCCGGGGGGCAGGGCTGAACACTGAAGCTTTCTTT.

The chain combines TRBV18 with TRBJ2-7; 7 nucleotides line up with TRBD1. The CDR3 sequence is 15 residues long. With V trimmed by 3 bases and J by 3 bases, 8 bases remained unmatched. The germline gives CDR1 KGHSH, CDR2 LQKENI. The CDR3 protein is CASSPTGTALYEQYF. The CDR3 DNA follows: TGTGCCAGCTCACCTACGGGGACAGCCCTCTACGAGCAGTACTTC.

This sequence joins TRBV5-6 and TRBJ2-7; TRBD1 might be the D (6 bases). The CDR3 sequence is 15 residues long. V lost 3 bases and J lost 2, with 15 bases in between. The germline gives CDR1 SGHDT, CDR2 YYEEEE. The CDR3 here is CASSSWGLLAYEQYF. The DNA of the CDR3 is TGTGCCAGCAGCTCCTGGGGGCTACTCGCCTACGAGCAGTACTTC.

The V call is TRBV19, the J call TRBJ2-1; D is uncertain. The CDR3 consists of 15 residues. Trimming removed 0 bases at V and 0 bases at J, with 6 bases between. The germline gives CDR1 LNHDA, CDR2 SQIVND (reference sequence). In DNA form, the CDR3 reads TGTGCCAGTAGTATAGAATCTAGCTCCTACAATGAGCAGTTCTTC. It specifies CASSIESSSYNEQFF.

This clone was picked up a small number of times. The V gene is TRBV6-4, the J gene TRBJ2-2; 8 bases agree with TRBD2. CDR3 length: 13 amino acids. J lost 4 bases, V lost 6 bases, and 1 base had no gene match. The germline V gene has CDR1 MRHNA and CDR2 SNTAGT. CDR3 DNA sequence: TGTGCCAGCAGCGGGGGGGCCACCGGGGAGCTGTTTTTT. This translates into CASSGGATGELFF.

The rearrangement uses TRBV7-9 and TRBJ1-2, with 7 bases aligning to TRBD1. Looked up from germline, CDR1 is SEHNR and CDR2 is FQNEAQ (reference sequence). The ends lost 5 bases at V and 0 bases at J; junction bases unmatched: 9. This CDR3 comprises 16 residues. The CDR3 loop reads CASSGDGTAANYGYTF. The CDR3 DNA reads TGTGCCAGCAGCGGCGATGGGACAGCTGCTAACTATGGCTACACCTTC. Full variable domain (missing parts from reference TRBV7-9 and TRBJ1-2): DTGVSQNPRHKITKRGQNVTFRCDPISEHNRLYWYRQTLGQGPEFLTYFQNEAQLEKSRLLSDRFSAERPKGSFSTLEIQRTEQGDSAMYLCASSGDGTAANYGYTFGSGTRLTVV.